This entry lists 8 T cell receptor beta chains sequenced from one sample in a study of T cells in localized non-small cell lung cancer. The repertoire was sequenced with immunoSEQ multiplex PCR; TCRdb's copy has only in-frame clones and lacks some. The profile shows roughly 35,000 clones, around 88% of them singletons. The source was peripheral blood, collected before any cancer treatment. The receptors derive from a woman between 35 and 75 years old with stage I lung adenocarcinoma.

V and J are TRBV19 and TRBJ1-4; unclear D gene. This CDR3 spans 15 amino acids. The V gene lost 2 bases and the J gene lost 4 bases, with 11 bases spanning the gap. Germline V gene lookup returns CDR1 LNHDA and CDR2 SQIVND (reference sequence). CDR3 sequence: CASSISQRINEKLFF. DNA of the CDR3: TGTGCCAGTAGTATAAGCCAACGGATTAATGAAAAACTGTTTTTT. The entire variable domain, with the rest obtained from reference TRBV19 and TRBJ1-4, is as follows: DGGITQSPKYLFRKEGQNVTLSCEQNLNHDAMYWYRQDPGQGLRLIYYSQIVNDFQKGDIAEGYSVSREKKESFPLTVTSAQKNPTAFYLCASSISQRINEKLFFGSGTQLSVL.

J is TRBJ2-7 and V is TRBV18; unclear D gene. V was pared by 6 bases and J by 0 bases, with 3 bases between. Germline values: CDR1 KGHSH, CDR2 LQKENI. The CDR3 has 11 amino acids. The CDR3 loop reads CASSASYEQYF. In DNA, the CDR3 is TGTGCCAGCTCGGCCTCCTACGAGCAGTACTTC.

The chain carries TRBV9 and TRBJ2-4; tentatively, D is TRBD2 (5 bases). V was shortened by 3 bases and J by 4 bases, with 14 bases between the two germline ends. The germline CDR1 and CDR2 sequences are SGDLS and YYNGEE. The CDR3 is 15 residues long. This chain's CDR3 is CASSAGPGMKNIQYF. CDR3 coding DNA: TGTGCCAGCAGCGCCGGTCCCGGGATGAAAAACATTCAGTACTTC.

The rearrangement joins TRBV30 to TRBJ2-3, with TRBD2 identical over 11 bases. The CDR3 length is 14 residues. J lost 1 base, V lost 3 bases, and 0 bases had no gene match. CDR1 and CDR2 from the germline V gene are GTSNPN and SVGIG (reference sequence). The CDR3 DNA reads TGTGCCTGGAGGACTAGCGGGGGCACAGATACGCAGTATTTT. This sequence encodes CAWRTSGGTDTQYF. Full variable domain (remainder filled in from reference TRBV30 and TRBJ2-3): SQTIHQWPATLVQPVGSPLSLECTVEGTSNPNLYWYRQAAGRGLQLLFYSVGIGQISSEVPQNLSASRPQDRQFILSSKKLLLSDSGFYLCAWRTSGGTDTQYFGPGTRLTVL.

The chain couples TRBV18 to TRBJ1-5, with D uncertain. Germline CDR1 is KGHSH and CDR2 is LQKENI. The CDR3 totals 17 residues. V lost 1 base, J lost 2 bases, and 15 bases lay in between. The CDR3 nucleotides read TGTGCCAGCTCACCACGTAGCGGTGCGGTAGGCAATCAGCCCCAGCATTTT. Protein: CASSPRSGAVGNQPQHF.

The chain employs TRBV6-1 and TRBJ1-4; no reliable D call. Germline loops: CDR1 MNHNS, CDR2 SASEGT. The ends were cut back, 3 bases at V and 7 bases at J, with 12 bases in the middle. This CDR3 contains 14 residues. CDR3 amino acids: CASSEELMGEKLFF. For the CDR3, the DNA is TGTGCCAGCAGTGAGGAACTGATGGGTGAAAAACTGTTTTTT.

The chain joins TRBV28 to TRBJ1-2; D is possibly TRBD1 (5 bases). This CDR3 has 16 amino acids. Per the germline V gene, CDR1 is MDHEN and CDR2 is SYDVKM. Trimming took off 5 bases at V and 6 bases at J, with 22 bases between the two ends. CDR3 sequence: CASSPLGGWGEDGYTF. Here the CDR3 DNA reads TGTGCCAGCAGTCCGCTGGGCGGGTGGGGGGAAGATGGCTACACCTTC.

The chain links TRBV5-1 to TRBJ1-2, with 7 positions matching TRBD1. Germline loops: CDR1 SGHRS, CDR2 YFSETQ. With 1 base clipped from V and 8 bases from J, the junction kept 11 bases outside the gene matches. The CDR3 loop spans 15 amino acids. The chain's CDR3 is CASSLWPGGGQGYTF. The CDR3 region has the DNA TGCGCCAGCAGCTTGTGGCCAGGGGGAGGTCAGGGCTACACCTTC.